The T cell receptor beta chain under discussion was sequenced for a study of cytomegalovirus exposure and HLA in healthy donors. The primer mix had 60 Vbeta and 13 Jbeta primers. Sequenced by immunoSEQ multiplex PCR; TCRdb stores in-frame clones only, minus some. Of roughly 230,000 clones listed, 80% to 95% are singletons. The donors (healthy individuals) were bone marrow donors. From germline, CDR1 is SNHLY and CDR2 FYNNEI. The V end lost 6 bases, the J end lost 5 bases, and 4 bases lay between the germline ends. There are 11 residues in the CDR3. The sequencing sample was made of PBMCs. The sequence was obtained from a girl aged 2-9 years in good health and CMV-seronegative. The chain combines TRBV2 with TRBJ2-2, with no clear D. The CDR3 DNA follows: TGTGCCAGCAGATTAACCGGGGAGCTGTTTTTT. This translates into CASRLTGELFF.